These T cell receptor beta chains were read from a single sample in a study of cytomegalovirus exposure and HLA in healthy donors. Assay used: immunoSEQ multiplex PCR; TCRdb lists only in-frame clones, some missing. Here the sample spans about 110,000 clones, about 64% being singletons. The sample consisted of PBMCs. Receptors originate from a female donor in good health and CMV-seronegative. Each CDR3 is given with its conserved first and last residue. D genes are given only for firm matches. Clone size is stated in some rows and not others, as once, few, many or a class when expanded.

NA	NA	TRBJ1-1	TRBV19	TGTGCCAGTAGTAACGACAGGATGGCTTTCTTT	CASSNDRMAFF
TRBD2	NA	TRBJ2-3	TRBV5-1	TGCGCCAGCAGCTCGGGAGGTGGGAGAACAGATACGCAGTATTTT	CASSSGGGRTDTQYF
NA	few	TRBJ1-2	TRBV30	TGTGCCTGGAGTCGGGGGGGCTCCTATGGCTACACCTTC	CAWSRGGSYGYTF
TRBD1	few	TRBJ2-2	TRBV9	TGTGCCAGCAGGAACGAGGGGGCAGAAACCGGGGAGCTGTTTTTT	CASRNEGAETGELFF
TRBD1	NA	TRBJ1-1	TRBV5-1	TGCGCCAGCAGCTTGGTAAGGTCAGGGGGCCCTGAAGCTTTCTTT	CASSLVRSGGPEAFF
NA	NA	TRBJ1-5	TRBV10-3	TGTGCCATCAGTGACGCCCGGGGGGGGGTTTCCCTTTGGGATCAGCCCCAGCATTTT	CAISDARGGVSLWDQPQHF
TRBD2	NA	TRBJ2-1	TRBV5-1	TGCGCCAGCAGCCGGGGGACTAGCCAGAATGAGCAGTTCTTC	CASSRGTSQNEQFF
NA	NA	TRBJ1-3	TRBV2	TGTGCCACCTTACAAGACTCTGGAAACACCATATATTTT	CATLQDSGNTIYF
TRBD1	NA	TRBJ2-7	TRBV11-2	TGTGCCAGCAGTAATCTCCTCGGGACAGGGTCCTACGAGCAGTACTTC	CASSNLLGTGSYEQYF
TRBD2	NA	TRBJ2-5	TRBV4-2	TGTGCCAGCAGCTACGGACTAGCGGGAGAGGGGTTCCAAGAGACCCAGTACTTC	CASSYGLAGEGFQETQYF
TRBD2	NA	TRBJ2-1	TRBV11-2	TGTGCCAGCAGCTTGGCGACTAGCGGGGTTAGCTCCTACAATGAGCAGTTCTTC	CASSLATSGVSSYNEQFF
TRBD1	NA	TRBJ2-1	TRBV5-4	TGTGCCAGCAGCGGAGGGACAGGGGGGTACAATGAGCAGTTCTTC	CASSGGTGGYNEQFF
TRBD2	NA	TRBJ2-1	TRBV7-3	TGTGCCAGCAGCTTTCAGGACGGGAGGGCCAATGAGCAGTTCTTC	CASSFQDGRANEQFF
TRBD2	NA	TRBJ2-2	TRBV14	TGTGCCAGCAGCCAAGCGGCCCTAGCGGCCGGGGAGCTGTTTTTT	CASSQAALAAGELFF
TRBD2	NA	TRBJ2-7	TRBV13	TGTGCCAGCAGCTTAGGGGTGGCTAGCGGCGAGCAGTACTTC	CASSLGVASGEQYF
TRBD1	NA	TRBJ2-5	TRBV5-1	TGCGCCAGCAGCTTTACAGGGGGCCAAGAGACCCAGTACTTC	CASSFTGGQETQYF
NA	few	TRBJ2-2	TRBV11-2	TGTGCCAGCAGCTTCGGTGTGAACACCGGGGAGCTGTTTTTT	CASSFGVNTGELFF
NA	NA	TRBJ1-4	TRBV28	TGTGCCAGCAGTTTATCAGGACAGATCGGGGAGCATGAAAAACTGTTTTTT	CASSLSGQIGEHEKLFF
TRBD1	NA	TRBJ1-1	TRBV29-1	TGCAGCGTTGTAGGGCAGGGGGAGTTGAACACTGAAGCTTTCTTT	CSVVGQGELNTEAFF
TRBD1	few	TRBJ1-1	TRBV28	TGTGCCAGCAGTATCCTAACAGGGGGTACGACTGAAGCTTTCTTT	CASSILTGGTTEAFF
TRBD1	few	TRBJ2-2	TRBV5-4	TGTGCCAGCAGCTTGGGGGGTAAACAGGGGACCGGGGAGCTGTTTTTT	CASSLGGKQGTGELFF
NA	NA	TRBJ1-1	TRBV30	TGTGCCTGGAGTGTTAATTTCGGGACACATAACACTGAAGCTTTCTTT	CAWSVNFGTHNTEAFF
NA	once	TRBJ2-3	TRBV6-5	TGTGCCAGCAGTCCCGCCGGTGGTACGCAGTATTTT	CASSPAGGTQYF
NA	NA	TRBJ2-7	TRBV5-1	TGCGCCAGCAGCTTGGGGAGCGGCCACGAGCAGTACTTC	CASSLGSGHEQYF
TRBD2	NA	TRBJ2-7	TRBV11-2	TGTGCCAGCAGCCCGACTAGCGGGAAAACTTACGAGCAGTACTTC	CASSPTSGKTYEQYF
TRBD1	NA	TRBJ2-1	TRBV6-6	TGTGCCAGCAGTTCCTCAGGGGGCTCCTACAATGAGCAGTTCTTC	CASSSSGGSYNEQFF
NA	NA	TRBJ1-2	TRBV5-1	TGCGCCAGCAGCTTGGAGGGGAACTATGGCTACACCTTC	CASSLEGNYGYTF
TRBD2	NA	TRBJ2-7	TRBV11-2	TGTGCCAGCAGCTCCCGCCTAGCGGGAGTTCTCGAGCAGTACTTC	CASSSRLAGVLEQYF
TRBD1	once	TRBJ1-1	TRBV18	TGTGCCAGCTCACCGTTGGGACAGGGGCTTATGAACACTGAAGCTTTCTTT	CASSPLGQGLMNTEAFF
TRBD1	NA	TRBJ2-6	TRBV5-1	TGCGCCAGCAGCTTGGAAGGCAGGGGGAGCTCTGGGGCCAACGTCCTGACTTTC	CASSLEGRGSSGANVLTF